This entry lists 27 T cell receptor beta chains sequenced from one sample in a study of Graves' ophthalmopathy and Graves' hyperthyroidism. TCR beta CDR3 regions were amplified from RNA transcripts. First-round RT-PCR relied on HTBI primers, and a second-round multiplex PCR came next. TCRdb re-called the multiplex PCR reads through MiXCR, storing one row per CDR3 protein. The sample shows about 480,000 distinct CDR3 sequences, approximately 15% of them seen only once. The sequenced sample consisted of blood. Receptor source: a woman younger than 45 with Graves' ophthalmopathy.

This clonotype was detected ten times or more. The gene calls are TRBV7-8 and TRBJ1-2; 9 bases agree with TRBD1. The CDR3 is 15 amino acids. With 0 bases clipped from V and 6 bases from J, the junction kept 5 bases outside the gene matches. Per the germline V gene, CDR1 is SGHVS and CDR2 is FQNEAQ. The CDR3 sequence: CASSLATGGSDGYTF. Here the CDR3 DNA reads TGTGCCAGCAGCTTAGCGACAGGGGGATCGGATGGCTACACCTTC.

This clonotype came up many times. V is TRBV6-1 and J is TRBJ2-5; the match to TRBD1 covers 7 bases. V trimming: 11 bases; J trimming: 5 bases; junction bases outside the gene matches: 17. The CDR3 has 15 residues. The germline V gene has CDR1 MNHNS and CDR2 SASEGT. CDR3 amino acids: CAPFPQGVFCETQYF. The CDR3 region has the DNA TGTGCCCCCTTCCCTCAGGGGGTTTTTTGCGAGACCCAGTACTTC.

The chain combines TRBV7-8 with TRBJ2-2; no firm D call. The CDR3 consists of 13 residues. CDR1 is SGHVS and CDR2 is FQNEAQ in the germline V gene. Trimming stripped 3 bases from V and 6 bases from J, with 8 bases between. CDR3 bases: TGTGCCAGCAGCTTCCAGAAGGCCGGGGAGCTGTTTTTT. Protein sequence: CASSFQKAGELFF. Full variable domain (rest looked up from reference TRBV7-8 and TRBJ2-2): GAGVSQSPRYKVAKRGQDVALRCDPISGHVSLFWYQQALGQGPEFLTYFQNEAQLDKSGLPSDRFFAERPEGSVSTLKIQRTQQEDSAVYLCASSFQKAGELFFGEGSRLTVL.

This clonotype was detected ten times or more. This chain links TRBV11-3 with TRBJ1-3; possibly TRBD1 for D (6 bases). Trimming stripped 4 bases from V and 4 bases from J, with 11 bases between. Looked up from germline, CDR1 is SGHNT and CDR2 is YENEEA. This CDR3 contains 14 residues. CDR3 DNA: TGTGCCAGCAGCTCCCCGACAGGAGGAAACACCATATATTTT. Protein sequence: CASSSPTGGNTIYF.

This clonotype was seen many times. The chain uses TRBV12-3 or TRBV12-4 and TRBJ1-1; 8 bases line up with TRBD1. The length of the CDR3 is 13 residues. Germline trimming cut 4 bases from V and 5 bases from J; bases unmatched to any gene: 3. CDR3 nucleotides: TGTGCCAGCAGTTACAGGGGGTTGACTGAAGCTTTCTTT. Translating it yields CASSYRGLTEAFF.

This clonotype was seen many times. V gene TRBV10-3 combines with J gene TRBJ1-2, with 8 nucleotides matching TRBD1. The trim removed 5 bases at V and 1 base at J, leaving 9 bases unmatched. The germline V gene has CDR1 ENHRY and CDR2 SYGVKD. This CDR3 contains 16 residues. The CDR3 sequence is CAISSSLDRVNYGYTF. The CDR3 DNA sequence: TGTGCCATCAGTTCTAGCTTGGACAGGGTTAACTATGGCTACACCTTC.

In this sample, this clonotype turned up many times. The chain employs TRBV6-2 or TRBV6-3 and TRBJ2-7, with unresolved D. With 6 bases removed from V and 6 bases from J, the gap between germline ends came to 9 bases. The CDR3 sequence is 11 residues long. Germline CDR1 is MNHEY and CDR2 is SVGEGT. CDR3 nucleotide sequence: TGTGCCAGCAGAGGGCTCGGCGAGCAGTACTTC. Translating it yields CASRGLGEQYF.

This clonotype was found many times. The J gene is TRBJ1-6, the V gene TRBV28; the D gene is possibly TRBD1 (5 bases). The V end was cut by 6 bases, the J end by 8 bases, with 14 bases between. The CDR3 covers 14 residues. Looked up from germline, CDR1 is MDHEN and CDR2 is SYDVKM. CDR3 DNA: TGTGCCAGCAGGGGCCCAGGGCAAGATTCACCCCTCCACTTT. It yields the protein CASRGPGQDSPLHF.

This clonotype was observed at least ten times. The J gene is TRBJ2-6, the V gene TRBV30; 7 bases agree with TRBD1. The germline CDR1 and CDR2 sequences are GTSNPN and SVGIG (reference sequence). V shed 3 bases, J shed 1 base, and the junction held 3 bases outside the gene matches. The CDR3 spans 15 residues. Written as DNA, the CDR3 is TGTGCCTGGAGCGACAGGGTATCTGGGGCCAACGTCCTGACTTTC. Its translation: CAWSDRVSGANVLTF.

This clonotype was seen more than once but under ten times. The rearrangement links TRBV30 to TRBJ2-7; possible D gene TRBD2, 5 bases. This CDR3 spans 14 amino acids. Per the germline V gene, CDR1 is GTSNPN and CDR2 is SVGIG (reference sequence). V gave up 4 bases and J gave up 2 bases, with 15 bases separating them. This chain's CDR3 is CAWMGRAPAYEQYF. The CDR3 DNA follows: TGTGCCTGGATGGGGAGAGCCCCTGCCTACGAGCAGTACTTC.

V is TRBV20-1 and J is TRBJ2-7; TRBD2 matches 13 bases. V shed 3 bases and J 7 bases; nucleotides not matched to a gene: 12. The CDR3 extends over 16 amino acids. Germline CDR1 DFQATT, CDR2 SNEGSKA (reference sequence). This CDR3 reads CSASFFGLAGAEEQYF. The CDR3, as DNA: TGCAGTGCTAGTTTTTTCGGACTAGCGGGGGCCGAGGAGCAGTACTTC.

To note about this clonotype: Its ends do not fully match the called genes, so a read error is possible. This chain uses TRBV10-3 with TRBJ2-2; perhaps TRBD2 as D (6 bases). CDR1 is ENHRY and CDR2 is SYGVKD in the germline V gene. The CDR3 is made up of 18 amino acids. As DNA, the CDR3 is TGTGCCACCAGTGGTCGCGGAATCCGCGGGATAAACACCGGGGAGCTGTTTTTT. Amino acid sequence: CATSGRGIRGINTGELFF.

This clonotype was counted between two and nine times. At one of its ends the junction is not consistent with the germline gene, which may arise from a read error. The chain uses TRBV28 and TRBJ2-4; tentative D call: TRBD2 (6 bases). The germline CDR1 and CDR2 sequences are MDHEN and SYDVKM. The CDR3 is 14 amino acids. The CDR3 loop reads CASSLASVPDIKYF. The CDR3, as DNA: TGTGCCAGCAGTTTAGCTAGCGTCCCCGACATTAAGTACTTC.

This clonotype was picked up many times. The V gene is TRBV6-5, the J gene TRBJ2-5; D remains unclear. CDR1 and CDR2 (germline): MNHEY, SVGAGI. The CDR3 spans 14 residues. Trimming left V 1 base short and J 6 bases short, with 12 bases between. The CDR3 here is CASSYFVRPKTQYF. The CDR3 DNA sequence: TGTGCCAGCAGTTACTTCGTCAGGCCCAAGACCCAGTACTTC.

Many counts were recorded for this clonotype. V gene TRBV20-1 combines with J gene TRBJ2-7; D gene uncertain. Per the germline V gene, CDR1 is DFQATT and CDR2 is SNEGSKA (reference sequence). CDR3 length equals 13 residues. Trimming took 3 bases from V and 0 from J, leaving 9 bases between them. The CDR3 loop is CSARPTISYEQYF. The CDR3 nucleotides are TGCAGTGCTAGGCCCACGATCTCCTACGAGCAGTACTTC.

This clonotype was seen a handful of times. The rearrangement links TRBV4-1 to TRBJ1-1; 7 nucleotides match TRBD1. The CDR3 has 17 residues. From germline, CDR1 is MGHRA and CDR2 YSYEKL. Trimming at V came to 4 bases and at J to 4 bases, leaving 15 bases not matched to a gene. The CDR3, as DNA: TGCGCCAGCAGCCCGGAAGTACAGGGGTCGAGACGCACTGAAGCTTTCTTT. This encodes CASSPEVQGSRRTEAFF.

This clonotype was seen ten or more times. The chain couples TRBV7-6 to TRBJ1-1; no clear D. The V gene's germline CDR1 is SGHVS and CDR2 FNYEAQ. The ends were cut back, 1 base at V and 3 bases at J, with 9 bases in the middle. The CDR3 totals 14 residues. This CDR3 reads CASSLEPLDTEAFF. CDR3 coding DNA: TGTGCCAGCAGCTTAGAGCCTCTTGACACTGAAGCTTTCTTT.

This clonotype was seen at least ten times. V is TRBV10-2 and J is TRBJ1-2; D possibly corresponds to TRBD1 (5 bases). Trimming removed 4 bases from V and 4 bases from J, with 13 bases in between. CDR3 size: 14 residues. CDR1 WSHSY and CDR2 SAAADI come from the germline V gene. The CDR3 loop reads CASSGEGRIYGYTF. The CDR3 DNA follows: TGCGCCAGCAGTGGCGAGGGGCGCATCTATGGCTACACCTTC.

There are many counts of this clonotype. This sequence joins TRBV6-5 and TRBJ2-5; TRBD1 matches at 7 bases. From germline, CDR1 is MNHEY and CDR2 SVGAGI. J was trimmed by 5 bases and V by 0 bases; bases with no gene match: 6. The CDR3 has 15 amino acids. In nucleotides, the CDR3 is TGTGCCAGCAGTTACTCGCACAGGGGATTTGAGACCCAGTACTTC. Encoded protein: CASSYSHRGFETQYF.

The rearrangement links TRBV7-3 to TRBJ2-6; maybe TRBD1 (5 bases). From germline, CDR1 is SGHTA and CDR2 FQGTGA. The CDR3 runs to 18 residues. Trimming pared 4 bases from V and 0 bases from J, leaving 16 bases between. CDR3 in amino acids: CASSSHSGARSGANVLTF. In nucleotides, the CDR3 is TGTGCCAGCAGCTCACACTCTGGGGCCCGCTCTGGGGCCAACGTCCTGACTTTC.

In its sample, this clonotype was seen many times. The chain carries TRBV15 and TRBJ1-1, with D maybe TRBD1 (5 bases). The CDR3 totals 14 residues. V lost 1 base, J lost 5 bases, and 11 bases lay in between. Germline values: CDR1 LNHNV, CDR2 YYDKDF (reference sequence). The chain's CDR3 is CATSRGGGGTEAFF. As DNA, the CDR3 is TGTGCCACCAGCAGAGGGGGCGGAGGGACTGAAGCTTTCTTT.

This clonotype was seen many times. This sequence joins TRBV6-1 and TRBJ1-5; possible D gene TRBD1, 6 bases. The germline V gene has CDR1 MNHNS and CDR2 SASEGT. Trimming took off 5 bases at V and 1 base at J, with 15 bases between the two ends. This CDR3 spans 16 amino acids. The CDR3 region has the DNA TGTGCCAGCAGTCCCTTGGGGGGGCGAAGCAATCAGCCCCAGCATTTT. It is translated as CASSPLGGRSNQPQHF.

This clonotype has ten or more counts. CDR3 bases: TGTGCCAGCACCCTGGGGGGGGGTCAGCCCCAGCATTTT. Its protein product is CASTLGGGQPQHF. The gene calls are TRBV12-3 or TRBV12-4 and TRBJ1-5, with D tentatively TRBD1 (5 bases). The CDR3 is 13 residues long. V lost 7 bases and J 6 bases, leaving 13 bases between the germline ends.

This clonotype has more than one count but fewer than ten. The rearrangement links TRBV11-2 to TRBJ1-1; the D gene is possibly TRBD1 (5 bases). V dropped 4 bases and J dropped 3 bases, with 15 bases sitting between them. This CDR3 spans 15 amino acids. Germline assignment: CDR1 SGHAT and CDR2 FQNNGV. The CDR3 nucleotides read TGTGCCAGCAGCTCACTACGAGGGGTTGACACTGAAGCTTTCTTT. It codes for CASSSLRGVDTEAFF. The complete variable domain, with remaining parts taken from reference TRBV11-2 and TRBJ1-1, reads EAGVAQSPRYKIIEKRQSVAFWCNPISGHATLYWYQQILGQGPKLLIQFQNNGVVDDSQLPKDRFSAERLKGVDSTLKIQPAKLEDSAVYLCASSSLRGVDTEAFFGQGTRLTVV.

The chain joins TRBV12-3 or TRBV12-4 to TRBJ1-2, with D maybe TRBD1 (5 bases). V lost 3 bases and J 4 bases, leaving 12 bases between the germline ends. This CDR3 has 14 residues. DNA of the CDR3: TGTGCCAGCAGTTTCATGGGGGGGGGCTATGGCTACACCTTC. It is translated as CASSFMGGGYGYTF.

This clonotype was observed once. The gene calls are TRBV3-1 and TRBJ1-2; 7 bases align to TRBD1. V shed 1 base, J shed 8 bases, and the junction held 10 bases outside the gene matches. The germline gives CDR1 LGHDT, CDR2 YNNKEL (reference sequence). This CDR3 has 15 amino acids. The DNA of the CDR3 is TGTGCCAGCAGCCAAGGAGGTGTCAGGGGGAGAGGCTACACCTTC. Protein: CASSQGGVRGRGYTF.

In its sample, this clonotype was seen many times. The CDR3 sequence: CAISGDREETQYF. The DNA of the CDR3 is TGTGCCATCAGTGGGGACAGGGAAGAGACCCAGTACTTC. The chain carries TRBV10-3 and TRBJ2-5; 9 bases are a match to TRBD1. CDR3 length equals 13 residues. The trim removed 4 bases at V and 3 bases at J, leaving 0 bases unmatched. Germline values: CDR1 ENHRY, CDR2 SYGVKD.